This is a list of T cell receptor beta chains from one sample in a study of cytomegalovirus exposure and HLA in healthy donors. The assay was immunoSEQ multiplex PCR, and TCRdb's table has in-frame clones only and misses some. Found here are over 75,000 clones, approximately 9% of them singletons; the top ten hold about 5%. The specimen sequenced was PBMCs. These receptors all come from a man aged 45-65 years in good health and CMV-seropositive. Each CDR3 is given with its conserved first and last residue. Fields, in order: CDR3 protein, CDR3 DNA, clone size, J gene, D gene, V gene. The D gene is left open where the match is weak. Clone size is not always given. Where it is, it says once, few, many or a class for expanded clones.

CDR3aa: CASSANLGQNNEKLFF
CDR3nt: TGTGCCAGCAGCGCAAACTTGGGCCAGAATAATGAAAAACTGTTTTTT
abundance: few
j_gene: TRBJ1-4
d_gene: -
v_gene: TRBV11-2

CDR3aa: CASSSRATDTDTQYF
CDR3nt: TGTGCCAGCAGTTCTCGCGCTACCGACACAGATACGCAGTATTTT
abundance: few
j_gene: TRBJ2-3
d_gene: -
v_gene: TRBV27

CDR3aa: CARSSNRGRSGANVLTF
CDR3nt: TGTGCCAGAAGCTCAAACAGGGGAAGATCTGGGGCCAACGTCCTGACTTTC
abundance: few
j_gene: TRBJ2-6
d_gene: TRBD1
v_gene: TRBV5-4

CDR3aa: CASRVPVAGELFF
CDR3nt: TGTGCCAGTAGAGTACCGGTCGCCGGGGAGCTGTTTTTT
abundance: -
j_gene: TRBJ2-2
d_gene: -
v_gene: TRBV19

CDR3aa: CASSPGWSTRGSPLHF
CDR3nt: TGTGCCAGCAGCCCAGGTTGGAGCACCAGGGGTTCACCCCTCCACTTT
abundance: -
j_gene: TRBJ1-6
d_gene: -
v_gene: TRBV14

CDR3aa: CASSQETRIDTEAFF
CDR3nt: TGCGCCAGCAGCCAAGAGACGAGGATTGACACTGAAGCTTTCTTT
abundance: -
j_gene: TRBJ1-1
d_gene: -
v_gene: TRBV4-3

CDR3aa: CASSVGTGNQPQHF
CDR3nt: TGTGCCAGCAGCGTTGGGACAGGCAATCAGCCCCAGCATTTT
abundance: -
j_gene: TRBJ1-5
d_gene: TRBD1
v_gene: TRBV9

CDR3aa: CASSLWRGYSGANVLTF
CDR3nt: TGTGCCAGCAGCTTATGGAGGGGCTACTCTGGGGCCAACGTCCTGACTTTC
abundance: few
j_gene: TRBJ2-6
d_gene: -
v_gene: TRBV11-2

CDR3aa: CASSPGETQYF
CDR3nt: TGTGCCAGCAGCCCGGGGGAGACCCAGTACTTC
abundance: -
j_gene: TRBJ2-5
d_gene: -
v_gene: TRBV5-4

CDR3aa: CASSLLGEGTDTQYF
CDR3nt: TGTGCCAGCAGTTTATTGGGAGAGGGTACAGATACGCAGTATTTT
abundance: -
j_gene: TRBJ2-3
d_gene: -
v_gene: TRBV27

CDR3aa: CASSPDYFNDEQFF
CDR3nt: TGTGCCAGCAGCCCAGACTATTTTAATGATGAGCAGTTCTTC
abundance: -
j_gene: TRBJ2-1
d_gene: -
v_gene: TRBV27

CDR3aa: CASSEGASGRPWETQYF
CDR3nt: TGTGCCAGCAGTGAAGGGGCTAGCGGGAGGCCATGGGAGACCCAGTACTTC
abundance: few
j_gene: TRBJ2-5
d_gene: TRBD2
v_gene: TRBV6-1

CDR3aa: CASSSLPRARGSTDTQYF
CDR3nt: TGTGCCAGCAGCTCACTCCCCCGGGCCCGGGGAAGCACAGATACGCAGTATTTT
abundance: -
j_gene: TRBJ2-3
d_gene: -
v_gene: TRBV5-6

CDR3aa: CASSQTPGELYGYTF
CDR3nt: TGCGCCAGCAGCCAGACCCCCGGGGAGCTCTATGGCTACACCTTC
abundance: -
j_gene: TRBJ1-2
d_gene: -
v_gene: TRBV4-3

CDR3aa: CASSLEAGGLVSEQFF
CDR3nt: TGTGCCAGCAGCTTAGAGGCGGGAGGGCTGGTTAGTGAGCAGTTCTTC
abundance: -
j_gene: TRBJ2-1
d_gene: TRBD2
v_gene: TRBV11-3

CDR3aa: CASSLSSGWSEKLFF
CDR3nt: TGTGCCAGCAGCTTGTCGAGCGGATGGTCTGAAAAACTGTTTTTT
abundance: -
j_gene: TRBJ1-4
d_gene: -
v_gene: TRBV5-8

CDR3aa: CASSLSTGDSYEQYF
CDR3nt: TGTGCCAGCAGCTTAAGTACCGGGGACTCCTACGAGCAGTACTTC
abundance: few
j_gene: TRBJ2-7
d_gene: -
v_gene: TRBV11-2

CDR3aa: CSARGEPGYTF
CDR3nt: TGCAGTGCTAGGGGAGAGCCTGGCTACACCTTC
abundance: few
j_gene: TRBJ1-2
d_gene: -
v_gene: TRBV20-1

CDR3aa: CASSSGTAYEQYF
CDR3nt: TGCGCCAGCAGCTCGGGGACAGCCTACGAGCAGTACTTC
abundance: few
j_gene: TRBJ2-7
d_gene: TRBD1
v_gene: TRBV5-1

CDR3aa: CATRGAIYSNQPQHF
CDR3nt: TGTGCCACCCGCGGAGCGATCTATAGCAATCAGCCCCAGCATTTT
abundance: -
j_gene: TRBJ1-5
d_gene: -
v_gene: TRBV28

CDR3aa: CASRTQGIHEQYF
CDR3nt: TGTGCCAGCAGAACGCAGGGGATCCACGAGCAGTACTTC
abundance: -
j_gene: TRBJ2-7
d_gene: -
v_gene: TRBV6-5

CDR3aa: CASSLRARGGAFF
CDR3nt: TGTGCCAGCAGTTTGCGGGCCCGAGGGGGAGCTTTCTTT
abundance: few
j_gene: TRBJ1-1
d_gene: -
v_gene: TRBV28

CDR3aa: CASSLSGGQGFEQFF
CDR3nt: TGCGCCAGCAGCTTGTCAGGAGGACAGGGGTTTGAGCAGTTCTTC
abundance: many
j_gene: TRBJ2-1
d_gene: TRBD1
v_gene: TRBV5-1

CDR3aa: CASSLEAGNQPQHF
CDR3nt: TGCGCCAGCAGCTTGGAAGCAGGGAATCAGCCCCAGCATTTT
abundance: -
j_gene: TRBJ1-5
d_gene: -
v_gene: TRBV5-1

CDR3aa: CASSLESGRDEQYF
CDR3nt: TGTGCCAGCAGCTTGGAAAGCGGGAGAGACGAGCAGTACTTC
abundance: -
j_gene: TRBJ2-7
d_gene: TRBD2
v_gene: TRBV5-4

CDR3aa: CAWSVGTDNYGYTF
CDR3nt: TGTGCCTGGAGTGTAGGGACAGACAACTATGGCTACACCTTC
abundance: -
j_gene: TRBJ1-2
d_gene: TRBD1
v_gene: TRBV30

CDR3aa: CASSQRFEAFF
CDR3nt: TGTGCCAGCAGTCAGCGGTTTGAAGCTTTCTTT
abundance: -
j_gene: TRBJ1-1
d_gene: -
v_gene: TRBV28

CDR3aa: CASSPREYFTDTQYF
CDR3nt: TGTGCCAGCAGCCCCCGGGAATACTTCACAGATACGCAGTATTTT
abundance: -
j_gene: TRBJ2-3
d_gene: -
v_gene: TRBV11-1

CDR3aa: CASSSSGTGELFF
CDR3nt: TGCGCCAGCAGCTCGTCGGGCACCGGGGAGCTGTTTTTT
abundance: few
j_gene: TRBJ2-2
d_gene: -
v_gene: TRBV5-1

CDR3aa: CASSLDTSTNEKLFF
CDR3nt: TGTGCCAGCAGTTTAGATACTTCAACTAATGAAAAACTGTTTTTT
abundance: few
j_gene: TRBJ1-4
d_gene: -
v_gene: TRBV6-1

CDR3aa: CASSMRAGGLSYEQYF
CDR3nt: TGTGCCAGTAGTATGAGGGCGGGAGGATTATCCTACGAGCAGTACTTC
abundance: -
j_gene: TRBJ2-7
d_gene: TRBD2
v_gene: TRBV19

CDR3aa: CASSSNRGASEQYF
CDR3nt: TGTGCCAGCAGCTCAAACAGGGGCGCGTCCGAGCAGTACTTC
abundance: few
j_gene: TRBJ2-7
d_gene: TRBD1
v_gene: TRBV7-2

CDR3aa: CASSVDGGAGSYEQYF
CDR3nt: TGTGCCAGCAGCGTAGATGGAGGAGCGGGCTCCTACGAGCAGTACTTC
abundance: -
j_gene: TRBJ2-7
d_gene: -
v_gene: TRBV9

CDR3aa: CASKGTGAKNIQYF
CDR3nt: TGTGCCAGCAAAGGCACAGGAGCCAAAAACATTCAGTACTTC
abundance: few
j_gene: TRBJ2-4
d_gene: -
v_gene: TRBV2

CDR3aa: CASSLTGTPYNEQFF
CDR3nt: TGTGCCAGCAGCTTAACGGGGACTCCTTACAATGAGCAGTTCTTC
abundance: -
j_gene: TRBJ2-1
d_gene: -
v_gene: TRBV7-3